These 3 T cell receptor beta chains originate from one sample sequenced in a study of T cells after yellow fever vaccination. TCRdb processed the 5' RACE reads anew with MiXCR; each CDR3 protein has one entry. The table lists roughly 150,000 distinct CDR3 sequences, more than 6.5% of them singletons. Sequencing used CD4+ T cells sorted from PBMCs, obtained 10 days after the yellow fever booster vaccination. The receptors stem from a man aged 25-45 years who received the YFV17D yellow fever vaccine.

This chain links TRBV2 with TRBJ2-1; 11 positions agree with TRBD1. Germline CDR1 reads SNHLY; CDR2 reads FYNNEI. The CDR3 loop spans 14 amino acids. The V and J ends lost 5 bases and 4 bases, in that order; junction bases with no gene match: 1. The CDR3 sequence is CASSWDRGYNEQFF. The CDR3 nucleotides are TGTGCCAGCAGTTGGGACAGGGGGTACAATGAGCAGTTCTTC.

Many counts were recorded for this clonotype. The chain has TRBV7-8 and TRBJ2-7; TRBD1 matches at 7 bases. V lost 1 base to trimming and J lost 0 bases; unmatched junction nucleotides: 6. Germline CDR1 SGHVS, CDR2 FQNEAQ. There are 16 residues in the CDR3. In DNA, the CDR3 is TGTGCCAGCAGCTTAGAAGGGACAGACTTCTCCTACGAGCAGTACTTC. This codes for CASSLEGTDFSYEQYF.

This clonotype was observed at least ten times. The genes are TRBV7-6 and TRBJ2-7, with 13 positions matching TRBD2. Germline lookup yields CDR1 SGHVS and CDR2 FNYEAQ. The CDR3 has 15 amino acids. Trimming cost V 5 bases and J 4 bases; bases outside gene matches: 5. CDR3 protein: CASSRETSGRYEQYF. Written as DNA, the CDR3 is TGTGCCAGCAGCAGGGAGACTAGCGGGAGGTACGAGCAGTACTTC.